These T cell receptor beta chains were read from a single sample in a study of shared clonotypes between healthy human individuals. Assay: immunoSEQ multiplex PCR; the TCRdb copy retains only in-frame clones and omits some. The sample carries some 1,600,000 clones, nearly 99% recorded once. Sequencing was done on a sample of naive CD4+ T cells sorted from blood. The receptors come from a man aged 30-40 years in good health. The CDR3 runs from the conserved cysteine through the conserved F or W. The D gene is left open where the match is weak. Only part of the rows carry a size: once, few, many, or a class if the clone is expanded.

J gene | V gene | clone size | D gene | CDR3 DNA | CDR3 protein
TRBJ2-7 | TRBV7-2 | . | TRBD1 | TGTGCCAGCAGCCGGGGACAGTGGACCTACGAGCAGTACTTC | CASSRGQWTYEQYF
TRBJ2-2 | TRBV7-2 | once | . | TGTGCCAGCAGCTTAGCAGGACCAAGCAACACCGGGGAGCTGTTTTTT | CASSLAGPSNTGELFF
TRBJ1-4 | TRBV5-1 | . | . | TGCGCCAGCAGCACCGGACGGAACAATGAAAAACTGTTTTTT | CASSTGRNNEKLFF
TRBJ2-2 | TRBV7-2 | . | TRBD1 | TGTGCCAGCAGCTCCCGGACAGGGAACACCGGGGAGCTGTTTTTT | CASSSRTGNTGELFF
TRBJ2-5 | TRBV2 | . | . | TGTGCCAGCAGTGTGGGGGGCACCCCCCAAGAGACCCAGTACTTC | CASSVGGTPQETQYF
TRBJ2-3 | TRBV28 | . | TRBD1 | TGTGCCAGCACCAGTTACCCCGGACAGGGACAAAGCACAGATACGCAGTATTTT | CASTSYPGQGQSTDTQYF
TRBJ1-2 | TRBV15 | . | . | TGTGCCACCAGCAGAGATCTGGGAGACTATGGCTACACCTTC | CATSRDLGDYGYTF
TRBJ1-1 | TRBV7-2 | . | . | TGTGCCAGCAGCTCCCGATCAATGAACACTGAAGCTTTCTTT | CASSSRSMNTEAFF
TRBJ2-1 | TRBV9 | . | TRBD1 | TGTGCCAGCAGCCCGGGACAGACCTACAATGAGCAGTTCTTC | CASSPGQTYNEQFF
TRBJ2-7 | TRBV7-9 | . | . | TGTGCCAGCAAAAAAGGGACGCGCGAGCAGTACTTC | CASKKGTREQYF
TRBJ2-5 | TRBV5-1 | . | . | TGCGCCAGCAGCTTGCAAGGGGGGATGCCCCAGTACTTC | CASSLQGGMPQYF
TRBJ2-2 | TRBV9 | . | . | TGTGCCAGCAGCGCGTACGTCGTGGAAGAGAAGCTGTTTTTT | CASSAYVVEEKLFF
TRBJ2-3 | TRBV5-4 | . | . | TGTGCCAGCAGCTTGGTCGCGGACACAGATACGCAGTATTTT | CASSLVADTDTQYF
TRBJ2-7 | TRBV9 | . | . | TGTGCCAGCAGCGCCCACGAGAGTGCCTCCTACGAGCAGTACTTC | CASSAHESASYEQYF
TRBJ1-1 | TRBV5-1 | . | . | TGCGCCAGCAGTCGGGACGTGAGCAGAAACACTGAAGCTTTCTTT | CASSRDVSRNTEAFF
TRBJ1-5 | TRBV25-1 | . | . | TGTGCCAGCAGTGAAAGTTCACATACCCAGCCCCAGCATTTT | CASSESSHTQPQHF
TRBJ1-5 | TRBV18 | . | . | TGTGCCAGCTCCCCACAGGTTAATCAGCCCCAGCATTTT | CASSPQVNQPQHF
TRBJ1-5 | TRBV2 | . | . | TGTGCCAGCACCCAAACGTACGGTAGCAATCAGCCCCAGCATTTT | CASTQTYGSNQPQHF
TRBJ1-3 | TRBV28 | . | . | TGTGCCAGCAGTTCGGGCGGGGGCTCTGGAAACACCATATATTTT | CASSSGGGSGNTIYF
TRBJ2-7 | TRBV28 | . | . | TGTGCCAGCAGTTTAACCGTCCTACCCGAGCAGTACTTC | CASSLTVLPEQYF
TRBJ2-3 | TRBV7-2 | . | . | TGTGCCAGCAGCTTCACAGATACGCAGTATTTT | CASSFTDTQYF
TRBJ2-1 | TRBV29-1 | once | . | TGCAGCGTTTCCCTAGACAATGAGCAGTTCTTC | CSVSLDNEQFF
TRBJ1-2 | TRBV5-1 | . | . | TGCGCCAGCACCTTGGTGGGCAGGGGTGGAGGCTACACCTTC | CASTLVGRGGGYTF
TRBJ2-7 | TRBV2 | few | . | TGTGCCAGCAGTGCTTATTACGAGCAGTACTTC | CASSAYYEQYF
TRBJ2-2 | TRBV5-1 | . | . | TGCGCCAGCAGCTCGCCTAGCCGTACCGGGGAGCTGTTTTTT | CASSSPSRTGELFF
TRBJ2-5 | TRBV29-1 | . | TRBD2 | TGCAGCGTTGAAGATCTTCGGACTAGCGGGATTGAGACCCAGTACTTC | CSVEDLRTSGIETQYF
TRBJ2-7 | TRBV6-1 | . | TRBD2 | TGTGCCACCCTCCCAGCGGGAGGCTACGAGCAGTACTTC | CATLPAGGYEQYF
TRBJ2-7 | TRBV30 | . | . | TGTGCCTGGAGGTCCTCCCCGGCCTACGAGCAGTACTTC | CAWRSSPAYEQYF
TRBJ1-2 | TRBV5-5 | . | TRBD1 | TGTGCCAGCAGCTTAGCCCCGGGACAGGGAAACTATGGCTACACCTTC | CASSLAPGQGNYGYTF
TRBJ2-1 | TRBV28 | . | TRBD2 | TGTGCCAGCAGTTTCCAGACTAGCGGGAGCGGTACTTTCAATGAGCAGTTCTTC | CASSFQTSGSGTFNEQFF
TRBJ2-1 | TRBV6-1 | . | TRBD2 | TGTGCCAGCAGTGAAGATGGTCGGACTAGCGGGATGGATGAGCAGTTCTTC | CASSEDGRTSGMDEQFF
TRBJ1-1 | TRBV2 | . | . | TGTGCCAGCAGTGACGGGACACCGAACACTGAAGCTTTCTTT | CASSDGTPNTEAFF
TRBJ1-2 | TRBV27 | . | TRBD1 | TGTGCCAGCAGTGCGACAGGGGCGTTTACCTATGGCTACACCTTC | CASSATGAFTYGYTF
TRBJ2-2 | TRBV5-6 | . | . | TGTGCCAGCAGGCCCCGTGGCTACACCGGGGAGCTGTTTTTT | CASRPRGYTGELFF
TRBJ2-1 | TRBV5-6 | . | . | TGTGCCAGCAGCTTGTTGAGAAGCTCCTACAATGAGCAGTTCTTC | CASSLLRSSYNEQFF
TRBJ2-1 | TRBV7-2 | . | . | TGTGCCAGCAGCTTAGGTCTCAGCATTAATGAGCAGTTCTTC | CASSLGLSINEQFF